Listed below are T cell receptor beta chains from one sample, sequenced in a study of OX40 agonist ivuxolimab in advanced cancers. TCRdb keeps only in-frame clones here, not all; method: immunoSEQ multiplex PCR. The table has around 59,000 clones, roughly 86% seen once. Sequences were derived from CD4+ or CD8+ T cells sorted from blood, sampled in a trial of the OX40 agonist ivuxolimab. The receptors come from an adult with an advanced solid tumor such as melanoma, head and neck, liver or kidney cancer. The CDR3 runs from the conserved cysteine through the conserved F or W. D genes are given only for firm matches. Expanded clones get a size class; other rows say once, few or many, or leave the size out.

>TRBJ1-1|TRBD1|TRBV5-1|-
TGCGCCAGCAGCGGGCGGGAACAGGGGAGGGGCACTGAAGCTTTCTTT
CASSGREQGRGTEAFF
>TRBJ2-3|-|TRBV2|-
TGTGCCAGCAGGAAGTTTGGAAACACAGATACGCAGTATTTT
CASRKFGNTDTQYF
>TRBJ2-7|-|TRBV7-2|-
TGTGCCAGCAGCTTAGCGGGGAGCTCCTACGAGCAGTACTTC
CASSLAGSSYEQYF
>TRBJ2-5|-|TRBV5-1|-
TGCGCCAGCAGCTTGGAGGAGACCCAGTACTTC
CASSLEETQYF
>TRBJ2-3|TRBD2|TRBV7-2|-
TGTGCCAGCAGCTCGGTGGCTAGCGGGATCACAGATACGCAGTATTTT
CASSSVASGITDTQYF
>TRBJ2-1|TRBD2|TRBV6-6|-
TGTGCCAGCAGCCCCCGGCGGGAGGGGGGCAATGAGCAGTTCTTC
CASSPRREGGNEQFF
>TRBJ2-7|TRBD1|TRBV11-2|-
TGTGCCAGCAGCTTAGAGCCGGGACAGCACTACGAGCAGTACTTC
CASSLEPGQHYEQYF
>TRBJ1-5|-|TRBV18|-
TGTGCCAGCTCACCCCTCGGTGGAGGTTATCAGCCCCAGCATTTT
CASSPLGGGYQPQHF
>TRBJ1-1|-|TRBV18|-
TGTGCCAGCTCACCTGGGGGTCTGAACACTGAAGCTTTCTTT
CASSPGGLNTEAFF
>TRBJ2-2|-|TRBV5-1|-
TGCGCCAGCAACCAGAACACCGGGGAGCTGTTTTTT
CASNQNTGELFF
>TRBJ2-7|TRBD2|TRBV27|-
TGTGCCAGCAGTTCTAGCGGATACGAGCAGTACTTC
CASSSSGYEQYF
>TRBJ1-6|-|TRBV27|once
TGTGCCAGCAGTTTGACCCGGGTGCCTCCTCCTTCACCCCTCCACTTT
CASSLTRVPPPSPLHF
>TRBJ1-5|-|TRBV2|once
TGTGCCAGCGCCTCCGGACAAAGCAATCAGCCCCAGCATTTT
CASASGQSNQPQHF
>TRBJ2-7|-|TRBV7-2|-
TGTGCCAGCAGCTTAGGGAATCTCTACGAGCAGTACTTC
CASSLGNLYEQYF
>TRBJ2-4|-|TRBV11-2|-
TGTGCCAGCAGCTTAGGCAGGGCTGAAAACATTCAGTACTTC
CASSLGRAENIQYF
>TRBJ1-1|-|TRBV10-3|-
TGTGCCACCCAGGGACTGGGGGACACTGAAGCTTTCTTT
CATQGLGDTEAFF
>TRBJ2-3|TRBD1|TRBV5-4|-
TGTGCCAGCAGCTCATCCGCGACAGGGACAACTGCAGATACGCAGTATTTT
CASSSSATGTTADTQYF
>TRBJ1-1|-|TRBV4-3|-
TGCGCCAGCAGCCAAGGGGAGACAGACACTGAAGCTTTCTTT
CASSQGETDTEAFF
>TRBJ2-5|-|TRBV6-1|-
TGTGCCAGCAGGCTGGACATCCAAGAGACCCAGTACTTC
CASRLDIQETQYF
>TRBJ2-7|TRBD2|TRBV30|-
TGTGCCTGGAGTGCCGGGGCGGGAGGCTTAAAGCAGTACTTC
CAWSAGAGGLKQYF
>TRBJ2-5|-|TRBV6-1|-
TGTGCCAGCAGTATACAGGGGGGGCGAGAGACCCAGTACTTC
CASSIQGGRETQYF
>TRBJ2-1|-|TRBV4-2|-
TGTGCCAGCAGCCAAGAACCGGGGGAGTGGAATGAGCAGTTCTTC
CASSQEPGEWNEQFF
>TRBJ1-2|-|TRBV4-1|-
TGCGCCAGCAGCCTCCTAGAGGGGACACTGTATGGCTACACCTTC
CASSLLEGTLYGYTF
>TRBJ2-7|-|TRBV5-1|few
TGCGCCAGCAGCATATCCGGTGGTGGGTACGAGCAGTACTTC
CASSISGGGYEQYF
>TRBJ2-2|TRBD2|TRBV7-2|once
TGTGCCAGCAGCTTAGTCGGGAGGGGGACCGGGGAGCTGTTTTTT
CASSLVGRGTGELFF
>TRBJ2-5|-|TRBV7-9|-
TGTGCCAGCAGCTTAGGGGAGATTGGGGCCGAGACCCAGTACTTC
CASSLGEIGAETQYF
>TRBJ2-1|TRBD2|TRBV5-4|-
TGTGCCAGCAGCCTTCTTACTAGGCGGGAGGGCCACAATGAGCAGTTCTTC
CASSLLTRREGHNEQFF
>TRBJ1-2|-|TRBV28|-
TGTGCCAGCAGTTTAGGCAGGGTCGGCTATGGCTACACCTTC
CASSLGRVGYGYTF
>TRBJ1-3|-|TRBV9|once
TGTGCCAGCAGCGGTAGCCTCTCTGGAAACACCATATATTTT
CASSGSLSGNTIYF
>TRBJ2-2|-|TRBV7-9|-
TGTGCCAGCAGCTTAACGGGTGCCGGGGAGCTGTTTTTT
CASSLTGAGELFF
>TRBJ1-3|-|TRBV6-5|-
TGTGCCAGCAGTTACTCCGGGGCCTCTGGAAACACCATATATTTT
CASSYSGASGNTIYF
>TRBJ1-3|-|TRBV5-1|-
TGCGCCAGCAGCTTGACCGGGTTAGGCTCTGGAAACACCATATATTTT
CASSLTGLGSGNTIYF
>TRBJ1-2|-|TRBV27|-
TGTGCCAGCAGTTTCCAGGGAGGCTATGGCTACACCTTC
CASSFQGGYGYTF
>TRBJ1-4|TRBD1|TRBV9|-
TGTGCCAGCAGCGTATTAGGACAGGGGGATAATGAAAAACTGTTTTTT
CASSVLGQGDNEKLFF
>TRBJ1-3|-|TRBV28|-
TGTGCCAGCAGCCAACGCGCCTTCTCTGGAAACACCATATATTTT
CASSQRAFSGNTIYF
>TRBJ2-5|-|TRBV2|once
TGTGCCAGCATCCTGGAGGCGAGGGAGACCCAGTACTTC
CASILEARETQYF
>TRBJ2-7|TRBD2|TRBV5-4|-
TGTGCCAGCAGCGTGACCGGGACTAGTCTCGAGCAGTACTTC
CASSVTGTSLEQYF
>TRBJ2-3|TRBD2|TRBV6-6|-
TGTGCCATTGGGGCTAGCGGGACCGCAGATACGCAGTATTTT
CAIGASGTADTQYF
>TRBJ2-3|-|TRBV11-2|-
TGTGCCAGCAGCTTAAACGGGGCAGATACGCAGTATTTT
CASSLNGADTQYF
>TRBJ1-5|TRBD1|TRBV15|-
TGTGCCACCAGCAGAGATCAAGGGACAGGGAAAAATCAGCCCCAGCATTTT
CATSRDQGTGKNQPQHF
>TRBJ1-5|-|TRBV30|-
TGTGCCTGGAGTGTACCGGGGTTCGGCAATCAGCCCCAGCATTTT
CAWSVPGFGNQPQHF
>TRBJ1-1|-|TRBV5-1|-
TGCGCCAGCAGCCCCATTTCGGGGTCCGACAATGAAGCTTTCTTT
CASSPISGSDNEAFF
>TRBJ2-1|-|TRBV6-1|-
TGTGCCAGCAGTCCCAGGTTGCGGGAGCAGTTCTTC
CASSPRLREQFF
>TRBJ2-5|-|TRBV4-3|once
TGCGCCAGCAGCCAAGAGACGGGGAGGGAGACCCAGTACTTC
CASSQETGRETQYF
>TRBJ2-1|-|TRBV5-4|medium-sized
TGTGCCAGCAGCCTAGATCTGGAGGGTGAGCAGTTCTTC
CASSLDLEGEQFF